The rows below give T cell receptor beta chains drawn from one sample of a study of T-cell memory formation after mild COVID-19. TCRdb processed the 5' RACE reads anew with MiXCR; each CDR3 protein has one entry. The table has a few hundred thousand distinct CDR3 sequences, 16% seen once; the top ten hold roughly a fifth. The source material was PBMCs or a T cell subset sorted from them (not recorded which). All receptors derive from a man aged 18 to 29 who had mild COVID-19 (a few samples of this study predate the infection). Cell type and time point are not known. Each CDR3 is given with its conserved first and last residue. A D gene is named only where the DNA matches it firmly. Rows may omit the clone size; those that give it use once, few, many or a size class.

V	J	D	size	CDR3	DNA
TRBV6-6	TRBJ1-2	NA	NA	CASRTGTLGYGYTF	TGTGCCAGCAGGACCGGGACACTTGGATATGGCTACACCTTC
TRBV5-1	TRBJ1-4	NA	NA	CASSLGKTGQQTNEKLFF	TGCGCCAGCAGCTTAGGGAAGACAGGACAGCAAACTAATGAAAAACTGTTTTTT
TRBV2	TRBJ2-7	TRBD2	many	CASSRTSGSYEQYF	TGTGCCAGCAGCCGGACTAGCGGCTCCTACGAGCAGTACTTC
TRBV6-5	TRBJ1-4	NA	NA	CASTSRTDLNEKLFF	TGTGCCAGCACCTCCCGGACAGACCTGAATGAAAAACTGTTTTTT
TRBV4-3	TRBJ1-6	NA	NA	CASSQGVPSLYNSPLHF	TGCGCCAGCAGCCAAGGGGTCCCTTCTCTCTATAATTCACCCCTCCACTTT
TRBV15	TRBJ1-5	NA	NA	CATSRDRTDYSNQPQHF	TGTGCCACCAGCAGAGATCGTACAGATTATAGCAATCAGCCCCAGCATTTT
TRBV7-9	TRBJ2-6	NA	once	CASSLMAVVSSGANVLTF	TGTGCCAGCAGCTTGATGGCAGTGGTTAGCTCTGGGGCCAACGTCCTGACTTTC
TRBV3-1	TRBJ2-5	TRBD2	few	CASSQVGRVAQETQYF	TGTGCCAGCAGCCAAGTGGGGAGGGTGGCCCAAGAGACCCAGTACTTC
TRBV3-1	TRBJ1-1	NA	NA	CASSQAVFTGDTEAFF	TGTGCCAGCAGCCAAGCAGTATTCACGGGGGACACTGAAGCTTTCTTT
TRBV9	TRBJ1-5	NA	NA	CASSAQHSNQPQHF	TGTGCCAGCAGCGCCCAACATAGCAATCAGCCCCAGCATTTT
TRBV6-5	TRBJ1-1	NA	once	CASSLTDANTEAFF	TGTGCCAGCAGTCTCACCGACGCGAACACTGAAGCTTTCTTT
TRBV20-1	TRBJ2-1	NA	few	CSARDWVAGSYNEQFF	TGCAGTGCTAGAGATTGGGTGGCGGGCTCCTACAATGAGCAGTTCTTC
TRBV27	TRBJ2-1	TRBD2	many	CASSLGGINEQFF	TGTGCCAGCAGTTTGGGGGGGATCAATGAGCAGTTCTTC
TRBV11-1	TRBJ2-4	TRBD1	NA	CASSDMTGTGAYF	TGTGCCAGCAGCGATATGACCGGGACAGGGGCATACTTC
TRBV18	TRBJ2-5	NA	NA	CASSRQGGVETQYF	TGTGCCAGCTCCCGCCAGGGAGGAGTTGAGACCCAGTACTTC
TRBV12-3/TRBV12-4	TRBJ2-1	NA	few	CASRRVNEQFF	TGTGCCAGCAGACGGGTAAATGAGCAGTTCTTC
TRBV29-1	TRBJ2-7	TRBD1	NA	CSVERTGATYEQYF	TGCAGCGTTGAAAGGACAGGCGCTACCTACGAGCAGTACTTC
TRBV7-2	TRBJ2-5	NA	NA	CASSLDGRKTQYF	TGTGCCAGCAGCTTAGATGGTAGAAAGACCCAGTACTTC
TRBV19	TRBJ2-5	NA	few	CASSILPAAANLETQYF	TGTGCCAGTAGTATATTACCGGCGGCAGCCAATCTGGAGACCCAGTACTTC
TRBV7-2	TRBJ2-5	NA	NA	CASSSRLSQETQYF	TGTGCCAGCAGCTCCCGACTGAGCCAAGAGACCCAGTACTTC
TRBV2	TRBJ2-1	TRBD2	NA	CARQASGAFTNEQFF	TGTGCCAGACAAGCTAGCGGGGCGTTTACAAATGAGCAGTTCTTC
TRBV5-1	TRBJ2-3	TRBD1	NA	CASSLTGGEDTQYF	TGCGCCAGCAGCTTGACAGGGGGCGAAGATACGCAGTATTTT
TRBV20-1	TRBJ1-2	NA	NA	CSARDYRVSGYTF	TGCAGTGCTAGAGATTACAGAGTTAGTGGCTACACCTTC
TRBV12-3/TRBV12-4	TRBJ1-1	NA	few	CASTSGGGGTEAFF	TGTGCCAGCACCTCCGGGGGGGGAGGCACTGAAGCTTTCTTT
TRBV24-1	TRBJ2-2	NA	NA	CATSGAAGRVNTGELFF	TGTGCCACCAGTGGAGCAGCCGGCAGGGTGAACACCGGGGAGCTGTTTTTT
TRBV27	TRBJ1-2	TRBD1	NA	CASRADREGGYTF	TGTGCCAGCAGGGCGGACAGGGAGGGTGGCTACACCTTC
TRBV27	TRBJ2-6	TRBD1	NA	CATGTGTGANVLTF	TGTGCCACCGGGACAGGGACTGGGGCCAACGTCCTGACTTTC
TRBV5-1	TRBJ2-5	NA	few	CASGWNRWSETQYF	TGCGCCAGCGGATGGAACCGTTGGTCGGAGACCCAGTACTTC
TRBV2	TRBJ2-1	NA	few	CASSEHNEQFF	TGTGCCAGCAGTGAGCACAATGAGCAGTTCTTC
TRBV27	TRBJ2-1	NA	NA	CASNGGGGNEQFF	TGTGCCAGCAACGGCGGGGGCGGAAATGAGCAGTTCTTC
TRBV5-1	TRBJ1-4	NA	NA	CASSPDSWNEKLFF	TGCGCCAGCAGCCCTGACTCGTGGAATGAAAAACTGTTTTTT
TRBV10-3	TRBJ2-1	NA	few	CAISEMGGAVSAEQFF	TGTGCCATCAGTGAAATGGGCGGGGCTGTCTCGGCGGAGCAGTTCTTC
TRBV3-1	TRBJ2-7	NA	NA	CASSQLRGALYF	TGTGCCAGCAGCCAACTTCGGGGGGCCCTGTACTTC
TRBV12-3/TRBV12-4	TRBJ2-5	TRBD1	NA	CASSLRQGQETQYF	TGTGCCAGCAGCCTCCGACAGGGCCAAGAGACCCAGTACTTC
TRBV6-6	TRBJ1-3	NA	NA	CASSYLMGNTIYF	TGTGCCAGCAGTTACTTGATGGGGAACACCATATATTTT